This is a list of T cell receptor beta chains from one sample in a study of shared clonotypes between healthy human individuals. Libraries were prepared by immunoSEQ multiplex PCR; TCRdb keeps only in-frame clonotypes and omits some of them. The sample has a few million clones; 90% to 95% are singletons. Sequencing was performed on naive CD4+ T cells sorted from blood. These receptors all stem from a man between 18 and 35 years old in good health. Each CDR3 is given with its conserved first and last residue. The order of the fields is J gene, V gene, clone size, D gene, CDR3 protein, CDR3 DNA. The D gene is left open where the match is weak. The listing skips clone size in some rows; elsewhere it reads once, few, many or a size class.

j_call: TRBJ2-7; v_call: TRBV9; clone_size: NA; d_call: NA; cdr3_aa: CASSAGPPQGLGLTEQYF; cdr3_nt: TGTGCCAGCAGCGCTGGGCCCCCACAGGGTCTCGGCTTAACCGAGCAGTACTTC
j_call: TRBJ2-7; v_call: TRBV5-1; clone_size: NA; d_call: NA; cdr3_aa: CASSLDPATPYEQYF; cdr3_nt: TGCGCCAGCAGCTTGGATCCAGCAACTCCCTACGAGCAGTACTTC
j_call: TRBJ2-2; v_call: TRBV11-2; clone_size: once; d_call: NA; cdr3_aa: CASSLRNTGELFF; cdr3_nt: TGTGCCAGCAGCTTAAGAAATACCGGGGAGCTGTTTTTT
j_call: TRBJ1-1; v_call: TRBV30; clone_size: few; d_call: NA; cdr3_aa: CAWSRSLSTEAFF; cdr3_nt: TGTGCCTGGAGCCGGAGCCTCAGCACTGAAGCTTTCTTT
j_call: TRBJ1-1; v_call: TRBV5-4; clone_size: few; d_call: NA; cdr3_aa: CASSLDGTEAFF; cdr3_nt: TGTGCCAGCAGCTTGGACGGGACTGAAGCTTTCTTT
j_call: TRBJ2-7; v_call: TRBV14; clone_size: NA; d_call: NA; cdr3_aa: CASRGQYEQYF; cdr3_nt: TGTGCCAGCAGGGGCCAGTACGAGCAGTACTTC
j_call: TRBJ2-2; v_call: TRBV18; clone_size: NA; d_call: NA; cdr3_aa: CASSPNEGALNTGELFF; cdr3_nt: TGTGCCAGCTCACCAAACGAAGGGGCGCTTAACACCGGGGAGCTGTTTTTT
j_call: TRBJ1-3; v_call: TRBV19; clone_size: NA; d_call: NA; cdr3_aa: CASREADSGNTIYF; cdr3_nt: TGTGCCAGTAGGGAGGCCGACTCTGGAAACACCATATATTTT
j_call: TRBJ2-1; v_call: TRBV7-2; clone_size: NA; d_call: TRBD2; cdr3_aa: CASSQGTSGSYEQFF; cdr3_nt: TGTGCCAGCAGCCAAGGGACTAGCGGGAGCTATGAGCAGTTCTTC
j_call: TRBJ2-3; v_call: TRBV5-1; clone_size: NA; d_call: TRBD2; cdr3_aa: CASSLGGLAATDTQYF; cdr3_nt: TGCGCCAGCAGCTTGGGAGGACTAGCGGCCACAGATACGCAGTATTTT
j_call: TRBJ2-1; v_call: TRBV2; clone_size: NA; d_call: TRBD2; cdr3_aa: CASSSGTRGSEQFF; cdr3_nt: TGTGCCAGCAGCTCCGGGACTAGGGGGTCGGAGCAGTTCTTC
j_call: TRBJ1-2; v_call: TRBV10-1; clone_size: NA; d_call: NA; cdr3_aa: CASSESQKYGYTF; cdr3_nt: TGCGCCAGCAGTGAGTCGCAAAAATATGGCTACACCTTC
j_call: TRBJ1-5; v_call: TRBV9; clone_size: NA; d_call: NA; cdr3_aa: CASSVGPNQPQHF; cdr3_nt: TGTGCCAGCAGCGTAGGTCCGAATCAGCCCCAGCATTTT
j_call: TRBJ1-2; v_call: TRBV5-6; clone_size: once; d_call: NA; cdr3_aa: CASSLYWRTYGYTF; cdr3_nt: TGTGCCAGCAGCTTGTACTGGCGAACCTATGGCTACACCTTC
j_call: TRBJ2-3; v_call: TRBV7-9; clone_size: NA; d_call: NA; cdr3_aa: CASTSETDTQYF; cdr3_nt: TGTGCCAGCACCTCCGAGACCGATACGCAGTATTTT
j_call: TRBJ1-1; v_call: TRBV6-5; clone_size: NA; d_call: TRBD1; cdr3_aa: CASSRPGGTEAFF; cdr3_nt: TGTGCCAGCAGTCGACCAGGGGGCACTGAAGCTTTCTTT
j_call: TRBJ1-5; v_call: TRBV30; clone_size: few; d_call: NA; cdr3_aa: CAWSVGRDQPQHF; cdr3_nt: TGTGCCTGGAGTGTGGGTCGGGATCAGCCCCAGCATTTT
j_call: TRBJ1-2; v_call: TRBV7-9; clone_size: NA; d_call: NA; cdr3_aa: CASSLETEANYGYTF; cdr3_nt: TGTGCCAGCAGCTTAGAGACCGAAGCTAACTATGGCTACACCTTC
j_call: TRBJ1-1; v_call: TRBV9; clone_size: NA; d_call: NA; cdr3_aa: CASSAPGGLTEAFF; cdr3_nt: TGTGCCAGCAGCGCACCCGGGGGGCTCACTGAAGCTTTCTTT
j_call: TRBJ1-5; v_call: TRBV19; clone_size: once; d_call: NA; cdr3_aa: CASRPYDQPQHF; cdr3_nt: TGTGCCAGTAGGCCTTACGATCAGCCCCAGCATTTT
j_call: TRBJ2-2; v_call: TRBV5-6; clone_size: NA; d_call: TRBD2; cdr3_aa: CASRSGLAETGELFF; cdr3_nt: TGTGCCAGCAGGTCAGGACTAGCAGAGACCGGGGAGCTGTTTTTT
j_call: TRBJ2-2; v_call: TRBV28; clone_size: NA; d_call: NA; cdr3_aa: CASSPSTGNTGELFF; cdr3_nt: TGTGCCAGCAGTCCTTCGACAGGGAACACCGGGGAGCTGTTTTTT
j_call: TRBJ1-5; v_call: TRBV6-1; clone_size: NA; d_call: NA; cdr3_aa: CASSDNAGGNQPQHF; cdr3_nt: TGTGCCAGCAGTGATAACGCAGGGGGCAATCAGCCCCAGCATTTT
j_call: TRBJ2-7; v_call: TRBV18; clone_size: NA; d_call: NA; cdr3_aa: CASSPGRYSYEQYF; cdr3_nt: TGTGCCAGCTCACCAGGACGGTACTCCTACGAGCAGTACTTC
j_call: TRBJ1-1; v_call: TRBV10-3; clone_size: NA; d_call: TRBD1; cdr3_aa: CAIRSGTGFDNTEAFF; cdr3_nt: TGTGCCATCAGGAGCGGGACAGGGTTTGACAACACTGAAGCTTTCTTT
j_call: TRBJ1-5; v_call: TRBV10-1; clone_size: once; d_call: NA; cdr3_aa: CASTPQGGDAQPQHF; cdr3_nt: TGCGCCAGCACTCCCCAAGGGGGGGATGCTCAGCCCCAGCATTTT
j_call: TRBJ1-5; v_call: TRBV18; clone_size: NA; d_call: NA; cdr3_aa: CASSPGGISNQPQHF; cdr3_nt: TGTGCCAGCTCACCGGGCGGAATTAGCAATCAGCCCCAGCATTTT
j_call: TRBJ1-4; v_call: TRBV5-1; clone_size: NA; d_call: NA; cdr3_aa: CASSSRVAPTNEKLFF; cdr3_nt: TGCGCCAGCAGCTCCCGGGTAGCTCCAACTAATGAAAAACTGTTTTTT
j_call: TRBJ2-1; v_call: TRBV10-3; clone_size: NA; d_call: TRBD2; cdr3_aa: CAIRGSGTSGGAGEQFF; cdr3_nt: TGTGCCATCAGGGGTTCTGGGACTAGCGGGGGGGCCGGTGAGCAGTTCTTC
j_call: TRBJ2-5; v_call: TRBV25-1; clone_size: NA; d_call: TRBD2; cdr3_aa: CASSGVAGGMETQYF; cdr3_nt: TGTGCCAGCAGTGGAGTAGCGGGAGGAATGGAGACCCAGTACTTC
j_call: TRBJ1-1; v_call: TRBV6-5; clone_size: once; d_call: NA; cdr3_aa: CASSYIRDTEAFF; cdr3_nt: TGTGCCAGCAGTTACATCAGGGACACTGAAGCTTTCTTT